The source of this TCR beta chain is a study of shared clonotypes between healthy human individuals. This table comes from immunoSEQ multiplex PCR, and its TCRdb copy is limited to in-frame clones, with some not included. The data contain about 2 million clones, over 85% of them singletons. CD45RO-negative CD8 cells positively selected for CCR7 made up the naive population, which excluded terminally differentiated effector memory CD45RA+ cells. Trimming removed 0 bases at V and 15 bases at J, with 18 bases between. The CDR3 contains 14 residues. Germline V lookup: CDR1 MGHRA, CDR2 YSYEKL. This sequence was found in a man younger than 35 in good health. Sequenced material: naive CD8+ T cells sorted from blood. The chain links TRBV4-1 to TRBJ1-5, with D possibly being TRBD1 (6 bases). CDR3 residues: CASSQDRTVESRHF. The DNA of the CDR3 is TGCGCCAGCAGCCAAGACAGGACAGTAGAGAGCAGGCATTTT.